This T cell receptor (beta chain) is drawn from a study of shared clonotypes between healthy human individuals. Sequencing used immunoSEQ multiplex PCR; TCRdb keeps in-frame clones, though not all of them. The sample lists some 980,000 clones; less than 85% were seen once. Germline V gene lookup returns CDR1 SGHDN and CDR2 FVKESK. The CDR3 runs to 14 residues. Trimming took off 0 bases at V and 10 bases at J, with 15 bases between the two ends. The rearrangement joins TRBV14 to TRBJ1-1; D possibly corresponds to TRBD1 (5 bases). The sequenced sample consisted of memory CD4+ T cells sorted from blood. Documented subset: CD45RA-negative fraction. The receptor's source is a man aged 18-30 years in good health. The CDR3 DNA sequence: TGTGCCAGCAGCCAAGAGTCAGGGAGTGCCCGAGCTTTCTTT. The encoded protein is CASSQESGSARAFF.